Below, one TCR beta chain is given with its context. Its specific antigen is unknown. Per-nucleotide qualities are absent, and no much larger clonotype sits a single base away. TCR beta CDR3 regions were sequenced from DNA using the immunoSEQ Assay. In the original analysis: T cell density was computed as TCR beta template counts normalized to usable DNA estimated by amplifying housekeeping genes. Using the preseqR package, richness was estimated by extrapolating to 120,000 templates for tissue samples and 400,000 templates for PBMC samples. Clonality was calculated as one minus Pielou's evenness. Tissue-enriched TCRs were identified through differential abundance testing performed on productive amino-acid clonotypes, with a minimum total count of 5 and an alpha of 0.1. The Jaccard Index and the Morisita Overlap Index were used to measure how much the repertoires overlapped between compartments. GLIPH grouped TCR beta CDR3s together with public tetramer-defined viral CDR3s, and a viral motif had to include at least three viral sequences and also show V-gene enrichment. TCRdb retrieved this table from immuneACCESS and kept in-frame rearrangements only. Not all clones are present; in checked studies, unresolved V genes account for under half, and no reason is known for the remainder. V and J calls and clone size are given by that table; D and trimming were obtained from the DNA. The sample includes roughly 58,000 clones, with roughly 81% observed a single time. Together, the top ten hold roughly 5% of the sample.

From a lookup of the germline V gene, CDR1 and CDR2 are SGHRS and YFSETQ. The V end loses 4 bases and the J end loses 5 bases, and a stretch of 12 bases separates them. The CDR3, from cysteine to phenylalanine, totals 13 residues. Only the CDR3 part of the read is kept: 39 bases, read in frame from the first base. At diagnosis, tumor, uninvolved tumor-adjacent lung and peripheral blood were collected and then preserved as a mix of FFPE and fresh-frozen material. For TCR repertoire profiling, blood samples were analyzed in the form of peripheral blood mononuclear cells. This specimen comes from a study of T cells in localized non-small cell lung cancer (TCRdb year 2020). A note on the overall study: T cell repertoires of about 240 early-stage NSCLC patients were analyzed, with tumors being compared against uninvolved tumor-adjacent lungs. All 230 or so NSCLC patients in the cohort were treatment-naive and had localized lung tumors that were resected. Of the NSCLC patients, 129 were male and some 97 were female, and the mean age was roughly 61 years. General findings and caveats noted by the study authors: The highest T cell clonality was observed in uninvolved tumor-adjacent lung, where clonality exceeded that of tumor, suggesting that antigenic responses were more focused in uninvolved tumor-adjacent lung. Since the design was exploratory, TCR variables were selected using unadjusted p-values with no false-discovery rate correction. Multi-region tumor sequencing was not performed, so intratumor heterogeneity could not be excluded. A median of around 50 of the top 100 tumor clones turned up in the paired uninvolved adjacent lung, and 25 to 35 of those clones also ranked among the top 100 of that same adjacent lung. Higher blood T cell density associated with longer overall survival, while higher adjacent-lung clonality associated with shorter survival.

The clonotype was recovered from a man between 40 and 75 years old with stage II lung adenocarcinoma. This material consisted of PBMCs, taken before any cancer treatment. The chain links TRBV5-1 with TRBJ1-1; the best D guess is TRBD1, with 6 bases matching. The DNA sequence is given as TGCGCCAGCAGCCCAGTAGGGGGAACTGAAGCTTTCTTT. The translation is CASSPVGGTEAFF.